A single sample is the source of the 28 T cell receptor beta chains below, sequenced in a study of cutaneous CD30+ T cell lymphoproliferative disorder and hepatitis E. The repertoire was sequenced with immunoSEQ multiplex PCR; TCRdb's copy has only in-frame clones and lacks some. In the table there are about 7,700 clones, around 74% of which are singletons. What was sequenced was blood. Source of these receptors: a human donor with a cutaneous T cell lymphoproliferative disorder associated with hepatitis E virus.

The rearrangement uses TRBV2 and TRBJ2-5; D might be TRBD1 (5 bases). Germline values: CDR1 SNHLY, CDR2 FYNNEI. The ends were cut back, 6 bases at V and 3 bases at J, with 17 bases in the middle. This CDR3 is 15 amino acids long. Here the CDR3 DNA reads TGTGCCAGCAGCTCCCCCGGGCAGGGTAAAGAGACCCAGTACTTC. Translating gives CASSSPGQGKETQYF.

The rearrangement uses TRBV4-3 and TRBJ1-2; D gene unclear. This CDR3 comprises 16 residues. V shed 5 bases and J shed 0 bases, with 16 bases lying between them. Germline V gene lookup returns CDR1 LGHNA and CDR2 YSLEER. The chain's CDR3 is CASSGWAGKANYGYTF. CDR3 coding DNA: TGCGCCAGCAGCGGTTGGGCGGGCAAGGCTAACTATGGCTACACCTTC.

The J gene is TRBJ1-5, the V gene TRBV6-6, with a possible D match to TRBD1 (6 bases). The CDR3 totals 13 residues. Germline V lookup: CDR1 MNHNY, CDR2 SVGAGI (reference sequence). V gave up 4 bases and J gave up 4 bases, with 8 bases separating them. CDR3: CASSSQGNQPQHF. The CDR3 DNA reads TGTGCCAGCAGTTCTCAGGGGAATCAGCCCCAGCATTTT.

The chain joins TRBV4-3 to TRBJ1-4, with D uncertain. The CDR3 has 17 residues. V lost 0 bases, J lost 4 bases, and 15 bases lay in between. CDR1 LGHNA and CDR2 YSLEER come from the germline V gene. The CDR3 DNA reads as TGCGCCAGCAGCCAAGATGGCGGTCGCGGCCTTAATGAAAAACTGTTTTTT. The encoded protein is CASSQDGGRGLNEKLFF.

The chain carries TRBV6-5 and TRBJ1-2; D remains ambiguous. CDR1 is MNHEY and CDR2 is SVGAGI in the germline V gene. CDR3 size: 13 residues. The V end lost 0 bases, the J end lost 6 bases, and 8 bases lay between the germline ends. CDR3 nucleotides: TGTGCCAGCAGTTACTCGGCGGAAAATGGCTACACCTTC. Translated: CASSYSAENGYTF.

The chain links TRBV7-2 to TRBJ2-2; a weak D match, TRBD2 (5 bases). The CDR3 spans 17 residues. Deletions cut 1 base from V and 2 bases from J, with 14 bases between. The germline gives CDR1 SGHTA, CDR2 FQGNSA. CDR3 sequence reads: CASSLVGLAVNTGELFF. CDR3 bases: TGTGCCAGCAGCTTAGTGGGTCTAGCCGTCAACACCGGGGAGCTGTTTTTT.

V and J are TRBV28 and TRBJ1-5; unclear D gene. V lost 10 bases, J lost 2 bases, and 18 bases lay in between. The V gene's germline CDR1 is MDHEN and CDR2 SYDVKM. This CDR3 is built from 15 residues. The CDR3 spells CATMGGPRGNQPQHF. The CDR3 region has the DNA TGTGCCACCATGGGTGGGCCGCGGGGCAATCAGCCCCAGCATTTT.

The chain combines TRBV5-1 with TRBJ2-3, with 8 nucleotides matching TRBD1. In germline, CDR1 is SGHRS, CDR2 YFSETQ. The J segment lost 6 bases and the V segment lost 0 bases, leaving 9 bases of the junction unmatched. This CDR3 has 16 residues. CDR3 loop: CASSLDPQGARDTQYF. The DNA for the CDR3 is TGCGCCAGCAGCTTGGATCCGCAGGGGGCGAGGGATACGCAGTATTTT.

The rearrangement uses TRBV27 and TRBJ1-5, with D perhaps matching TRBD1 (5 bases). The V end was cut by 5 bases, the J end by 5 bases, with 10 bases between. Germline assignment: CDR1 MNHEY and CDR2 SMNVEV (reference sequence). CDR3 length: 13 residues. CDR3 DNA: TGTGCCAGCAGTACAGGACTCTATCAGCCCCAGCATTTT. Amino acid sequence: CASSTGLYQPQHF.

This chain links TRBV28 with TRBJ1-1; no firm D call. CDR3 length: 14 amino acids. Germline loops: CDR1 MDHEN, CDR2 SYDVKM. V was cut by 2 bases and J by 3 bases, with 10 bases left in between. As DNA, the CDR3 is TGTGCCAGCAGTTTAATGGTTTCCTACACTGAAGCTTTCTTT. Translating gives CASSLMVSYTEAFF.

This clone was seen once. The chain recombines TRBV28 with TRBJ1-5; the D is unclear. Germline CDR1 is MDHEN and CDR2 is SYDVKM. The V and J ends lost 7 bases and 2 bases respectively, with 12 bases between them. The CDR3 loop spans 14 amino acids. CDR3 in amino acids: CASKKERGNQPQHF. CDR3 in DNA: TGTGCCAGCAAAAAAGAGAGGGGCAATCAGCCCCAGCATTTT. The entire variable domain, with the rest obtained from reference TRBV28 and TRBJ1-5, is as follows: DVKVTQSSRYLVKRTGEKVFLECVQDMDHENMFWYRQDPGLGLRLIYFSYDVKMKEKGDIPEGYSVSREKKERFSLILESASTNQTSMYLCASKKERGNQPQHFGDGTRLSIL.

This chain links TRBV18 with TRBJ1-1, with D unclear. Trimming left V 3 bases short and J 0 bases short, with 8 bases between. The CDR3 runs 14 residues. In germline, CDR1 is KGHSH, CDR2 LQKENI. The CDR3, as DNA: TGTGCCAGCTCACCGGGAGGCATGAACACTGAAGCTTTCTTT. It specifies CASSPGGMNTEAFF.

This rearrangement joins TRBV7-2 to TRBJ1-1, with D tentatively TRBD1 (5 bases). V gave up 3 bases and J gave up 8 bases, with 19 bases separating them. CDR1 SGHTA and CDR2 FQGNSA come from the germline V gene. The CDR3 totals 15 residues. The CDR3, as DNA: TGTGCCAGCAGCTTCTCCGGGGGACTTTCTAGCGAAGCTTTCTTT. Translating gives CASSFSGGLSSEAFF. The full variable domain, completed using reference TRBV7-2 and TRBJ1-1, is GAGVSQSPSNKVTEKGKDVELRCDPISGHTALYWYRQSLGQGLEFLIYFQGNSAPDKSGLPSDRFSAERTGGSVSTLTIQRTQQEDSAVYLCASSFSGGLSSEAFFGQGTRLTVV.

This chain uses TRBV10-3 with TRBJ1-1; D gene ambiguous. The CDR3 is 13 residues long. The V end was cut by 6 bases, the J end by 2 bases, with 10 bases between. The germline gives CDR1 ENHRY, CDR2 SYGVKD. The CDR3 nucleotides are TGTGCCATCAGCCTTGGCGGTAACACTGAAGCTTTCTTT. Amino acids: CAISLGGNTEAFF.

This clone was found a few times. V is TRBV27 and J is TRBJ1-2; D not certain. With 5 bases removed from V and 2 bases from J, the gap between germline ends came to 6 bases. The CDR3 sequence is 12 residues long. Germline loops: CDR1 MNHEY, CDR2 SMNVEV (reference sequence). CDR3 loop: CASSPGNYGYTF. The CDR3, as DNA: TGTGCCAGCAGTCCGGGAAACTATGGCTACACCTTC.

The chain links TRBV6-6 to TRBJ1-5; 7 bases fit TRBD1. The CDR3 spans 15 residues. Germline lookup yields CDR1 MNHNY and CDR2 SVGAGI (reference sequence). V shed 8 bases and J 7 bases; nucleotides not matched to a gene: 14. The CDR3 DNA reads as TGTGCCAGCCTTTCACCCCAGGGGGTCTTCCAGCCCCAGCATTTT. Residues: CASLSPQGVFQPQHF.

V usage is TRBV28 and J usage is TRBJ2-5, with a weak D call TRBD1 (5 bases). The J call may be mistaken, given a closer DNA end match to TRBJ2-7. Germline CDR1 and CDR2: MDHEN and SYDVKM. The CDR3 sequence is 16 residues long. The CDR3 region has the DNA TGTGCCAGCAGTCCCCTGACGGACACGAACTCCTACGAGCAGTACTTC. It is translated as CASSPLTDTNSYEQYF.

J is TRBJ2-7 and V is TRBV6-5; maybe TRBD1 (6 bases). Germline assignment: CDR1 MNHEY and CDR2 SVGAGI. V was shortened by 2 bases and J by 4 bases, with 12 bases between the two germline ends. CDR3 length: 14 residues. The CDR3, as DNA: TGTGCCAGCAGTTACCTGGGGGCATCGTACGAGCAGTACTTC. Translated, it gives CASSYLGASYEQYF.

The V gene is TRBV21-1, the J gene TRBJ2-5. TRBV21-1 is noted as a pseudogene. This CDR3 region has 15 residues. CDR3 region: CASSKGPGWVVTQYF. CDR3 DNA sequence: TGTGCCAGCAGCAAAGGGCCGGGCTGGGTTGTGACCCAGTACTTC.

V gene TRBV6-5 combines with J gene TRBJ1-4, with TRBD1 matching over 9 bases. CDR3 length: 15 residues. Per the germline V gene, CDR1 is MNHEY and CDR2 is SVGAGI. V lost 0 bases, J lost 5 bases, and 1 base stayed unmatched. The CDR3: CASSYSGQGNEKLFF. Written as DNA, the CDR3 is TGTGCCAGCAGTTACTCGGGACAGGGAAATGAAAAACTGTTTTTT.

The chain uses TRBV5-1 and TRBJ2-5; 7 nucleotides line up with TRBD1. The CDR3 runs 16 residues. CDR1 is SGHRS, CDR2 YFSETQ, per germline. Trimming took 0 bases from V and 2 from J; bases not matched to a gene: 7. The CDR3 spells CASSLAGTADQETQYF. In DNA form, the CDR3 reads TGCGCCAGCAGCTTGGCCGGGACAGCAGATCAAGAGACCCAGTACTTC.

This clone appeared once. The chain joins TRBV5-1 to TRBJ2-7; 10 bases agree with TRBD2. The junction had 4 bases not matched to a gene; V was cut back by 1 base and J by 6 bases. Per germline, CDR1 SGHRS and CDR2 YFSETQ. CDR3 size: 14 residues. CDR3 in DNA: TGCGCCAGCAGCTTGACTAGCGGGATTCTCGAGCAGTACTTC. As protein: CASSLTSGILEQYF.

CDR3 sequence (DNA): TGTGCCAGCACCTCGCGGCTAGCGGGTGGAGATACGCAGTATTTT. It is translated as CASTSRLAGGDTQYF. This chain links TRBV27 with TRBJ2-3; TRBD2 matches 8 bases. CDR3 length: 15 amino acids. The J segment lost 5 bases and the V segment lost 7 bases, leaving 11 bases of the junction unmatched. The germline gives CDR1 MNHEY, CDR2 SMNVEV (reference sequence).

The chain employs TRBV10-3 and TRBJ1-1; D is unclear. V gave up 3 bases and J gave up 5 bases, with 7 bases separating them. CDR1 is ENHRY and CDR2 is SYGVKD in the germline V gene. This CDR3 spans 12 amino acids. Written as DNA, the CDR3 is TGTGCCATCAGTGAAGGTCCTACTGAAGCTTTCTTT. This encodes CAISEGPTEAFF.

V and J are TRBV2 and TRBJ2-7, with 8 bases matching TRBD1. The CDR3 has 19 residues. Trimming removed 6 bases from V and 3 bases from J; junction bases left unmatched: 22. Germline V gene sequence: CDR1 SNHLY, CDR2 FYNNEI. CDR3 in DNA: TGTGCCAGCAGCACTACCCGGGACAGGCAAAAGGGTGAGAGCTACGAGCAGTACTTC. Translated, it gives CASSTTRDRQKGESYEQYF.

The chain combines TRBV7-9 with TRBJ2-3; 9 positions agree with TRBD2. The CDR3 contains 16 residues. Germline values: CDR1 SEHNR, CDR2 FQNEAQ (reference sequence). Germline trimming cut 5 bases from V and 3 bases from J; bases unmatched to any gene: 9. The CDR3 sequence: CASSGGLALMTDTQYF. In DNA form, the CDR3 reads TGTGCCAGCAGCGGAGGACTAGCGCTTATGACAGATACGCAGTATTTT.

This chain joins TRBV6-1 and TRBJ1-1, with 7 positions matching TRBD1. Losses at the gene ends were 0 bases for V and 3 bases for J; bases not matched to a gene: 10. The CDR3 is 17 amino acids. Per germline, CDR1 MNHNS and CDR2 SASEGT. CDR3 bases: TGTGCCAGCAGTGAAGCGAAGACAGGGTGGTTAGACACTGAAGCTTTCTTT. Amino acids: CASSEAKTGWLDTEAFF.

This clone turned up a few times. The rearrangement uses TRBV19 and TRBJ2-1, with 7 bases identical to TRBD2. V was clipped by 8 bases and J by 5 bases; unmatched bases: 3. Germline CDR1 is LNHDA and CDR2 is SQIVND (reference sequence). This CDR3 is 12 amino acids long. The CDR3 loop reads CASGDYDNEQFF. As DNA, the CDR3 is TGTGCCAGTGGGGACTACGACAATGAGCAGTTCTTC.